One sample yielded the 21 T cell receptor beta chains listed below, sequenced in a study of T cells expressing NK-cell markers. Following a re-call of the 5' RACE reads, TCRdb has one entry per CDR3 protein and lacks DNA. The clone table shows about 430,000 distinct CDR3 sequences, with the ten largest holding 1.4%. Material for sequencing was blood T cells: a sorted CD56 or NKG2C T cell subset, CD4+ or CD8+ T cells, or bulk PBMC T cells (not recorded which). The source is a woman between 45 and 60 years old in good health.

The rearrangement uses TRBV29-1 and TRBJ2-1; TCRdb's D call of TRBD1 is untestable without DNA. The CDR3 has 12 residues. Germline-derived CDR1 and CDR2 are SQVTM and ANQGSEA. CDR3 in amino acids: CSAETDNNEQFF.

The chain carries TRBV4-1 and TRBJ2-7. Germline CDR1 is MGHRA and CDR2 is YSYEKL. The CDR3 is made up of 14 amino acids. CDR3 protein: CASSQISSLGEQYF.

The V call is TRBV7-9, the J call TRBJ1-1. The CDR3 length is 15 residues. Germline CDR1 is SEHNR and CDR2 is FQNEAQ (reference sequence). The CDR3 spells CASSPAQEMNTEAFF.

J is TRBJ1-2 and V is TRBV7-2. The germline CDR1 and CDR2 sequences are SGHTA and FQGNSA. CDR3 length: 18 residues. CDR3 amino acids: CASSLRQESPSYNYGYTF.

This sequence joins TRBV6-1 and TRBJ1-4; there is no DNA to check the TCRdb D call of TRBD1. The CDR3 has 13 amino acids. From germline, CDR1 is MNHNS and CDR2 SASEGT. The CDR3 loop is CASSLGQNEKLFF.

The chain couples TRBV9 to TRBJ1-4. CDR3 length: 14 residues. Germline V gene sequence: CDR1 SGDLS, CDR2 YYNGEE. CDR3 protein: CASSVGATNEKLFF. Full variable domain (rest looked up from reference TRBV9 and TRBJ1-4): DSGVTQTPKHLITATGQRVTLRCSPRSGDLSVYWYQQSLDQGLQFLIQYYNGEERAKGNILERFSAQQFPDLHSELNLSSLELGDSALYFCASSVGATNEKLFFGSGTQLSVL.

The rearrangement links TRBV10-3 to TRBJ1-6. Germline V gene data show CDR1 as ENHRY and CDR2 as SYGVKD. CDR3 size: 14 residues. CDR3 sequence: CAIQGSSYNSPLHF.

V usage is TRBV28 and J usage is TRBJ1-6; TCRdb's D call of TRBD1 is untestable without DNA. The CDR3 loop spans 14 amino acids. Germline V gene sequence: CDR1 MDHEN, CDR2 SYDVKM. The CDR3 reads CASSGQGKPRALHF. Together with reference TRBV28 and TRBJ1-6, the CDR3 gives the full variable domain: DVKVTQSSRYLVKRTGEKVFLECVQDMDHENMFWYRQDPGLGLRLIYFSYDVKMKEKGDIPEGYSVSREKKERFSLILESASTNQTSMYLCASSGQGKPRALHFGNGTRLTVT.

The chain couples TRBV24-1 to TRBJ2-1; TCRdb names TRBD2, which stays unverified in the absence of DNA. CDR1 KGHDR and CDR2 SFDVKD come from the germline V gene. The CDR3 extends over 14 amino acids. The CDR3 is CATRRRLAGDEQFF.

V usage is TRBV7-8 and J usage is TRBJ2-1. Germline V gene lookup returns CDR1 SGHVS and CDR2 FQNEAQ. There are 17 residues in the CDR3. The CDR3 is CASGLAELLSSYNEQFF.

The chain employs TRBV3-1 and TRBJ2-2. CDR1 is LGHDT, CDR2 YNNKEL, per germline (reference sequence). The CDR3 extends over 12 amino acids. The CDR3 protein is CASSLQDGELFF.

This chain joins TRBV20-1 and TRBJ2-7; TCRdb lists TRBD2, though no DNA is available to test this call. The CDR3 consists of 16 residues. Germline values: CDR1 DFQATT, CDR2 SNEGSKA (reference sequence). CDR3 residues: CSARIPGGREGHEQYF.

The V and J genes are TRBV29-1 and TRBJ2-1; TCRdb picks TRBD2, but there is no DNA to check that call. The length of the CDR3 is 16 residues. The germline gives CDR1 SQVTM, CDR2 ANQGSEA. The CDR3 protein is CSVEERVAGAHNEQFF.

This CDR3 is CASSFYGGALMSNEQFF. The gene calls are TRBV7-9 and TRBJ2-1; TCRdb's D gene call, TRBD2, goes unchecked for lack of DNA. CDR1 SEHNR and CDR2 FQNEAQ come from the germline V gene (reference sequence). This CDR3 comprises 17 residues.

This chain links TRBV5-6 with TRBJ2-4. The length of the CDR3 is 17 residues. Germline V gene data show CDR1 as SGHDT and CDR2 as YYEEEE. The CDR3 loop reads CASSLVFQSGGKNIQYF.

V and J are TRBV11-2 and TRBJ1-6. Germline V gene lookup returns CDR1 SGHAT and CDR2 FQNNGV. This CDR3 contains 16 residues. The CDR3 spells CASSSVGQRYNSPLHF.

The chain carries TRBV6-5 and TRBJ2-1. The CDR3 runs 15 residues. Germline-derived CDR1 and CDR2 are MNHEY and SVGAGI. This CDR3 is CASSPRGVGFNEQFF.

This chain joins TRBV20-1 and TRBJ2-7; no DNA is available, so the TRBD2 call from TCRdb remains unchecked. This CDR3 is built from 11 residues. Germline V gives CDR1 DFQATT, CDR2 SNEGSKA (reference sequence). This chain's CDR3 is CSVSGPNEQYF.

V gene TRBV12-3 or TRBV12-4 combines with J gene TRBJ2-5; TCRdb selects TRBD1, and the lack of DNA leaves this call unchecked. This CDR3 contains 14 residues. CDR3: CASSYLGQGGTQYF.

The rearrangement joins TRBV6-5 to TRBJ2-3; TCRdb's D call, TRBD1, is unchecked because there is no DNA. From germline, CDR1 is MNHEY and CDR2 SVGAGI. This CDR3 is 17 amino acids long. The CDR3 region is CASSRARGGWQQDTQYF.

The V call is TRBV6-2 or TRBV6-3, the J call TRBJ2-2; lacking DNA, the TRBD2 call made by TCRdb goes unchecked. Germline V CDR1 and CDR2: MNHEY, SVGEGT. The CDR3 has 14 residues. CDR3 protein: CAIGLAANTGELFF.